This T cell receptor (beta chain) was sequenced for a study of CD8+ T cells in alopecia areata (dated by TCRdb to 2017 to 2018). For context, the study as a whole: Treated patients were enrolled in an open-label pilot trial of oral tofacitinib at 5 to 10 mg twice daily for moderate-to-severe alopecia areata. On the human side, TCRbeta sequencing was run on scalp tissue and on sorted CD4+ and CD8+ peripheral blood T cells from healthy controls and from alopecia areata patients with either patchy or totalis/universalis disease. The study used high-throughput TCRbeta sequencing to examine T cell clonal expansion in alopecia areata, in both the C3H/HeJ mouse model and human patients. Tofacitinib was administered for 6 to 18 months, and 6 months of follow-up off drug were then conducted to assess delayed response and recurrence. immunoSEQ multiplex PCR using 35 Vbeta forward primers and 13 Jbeta reverse primers was used to amplify TCRbeta CDR3 regions. Biopsies were taken from tofacitinib-treated patients at baseline and at 4 and 24 weeks of treatment, and a later scalp biopsy was taken in several of the tofacitinib-treated patients. Scalp clonality was compared across normal scalp (n=4), patchy alopecia areata scalp (n=8), and alopecia totalis/universalis scalp (n=8). In treated patients, disease severity was measured using the SALT score, which gives the percentage of scalp surface area affected. RNA was obtained with the PAXgene miRNA kit for fixed scalp, the miRNeasy kit for PBMCs, and the RNeasy kit for mouse skin.

The paper as a whole reports these results and caveats: With tofacitinib, both scalp clonality and the number of expanded CD8+ clones among the top 100 scalp clones went down significantly. Scalp TCR repertoire analysis is complicated because resident alphabeta T cells in normal human skin are also sequenced, whereas mouse skin is dominated by gammadelta T cells. During tofacitinib treatment, many expanded lesional clones remained in scalp and blood, and this persistence may partly explain relapse after treatment is stopped. Because the treated cohort was small and included a single nonresponder, larger studies are needed to assess links between baseline CD8+ expansion and response. Compared with mice, TCR sequences shared between patients were less clear, possibly partly because of HLA diversity across the patient population. Compared with normal scalp, lesional scalp had higher clonality and more expanded CD8+ clones, particularly in alopecia totalis/universalis, a pattern that suggests antigenic drive.

V is pared back by 0 bases and J by 6 bases, with 14 bases lying between the germline termini. The CDR3 runs 16 amino acids, cysteine and phenylalanine included. Only the CDR3 portion is preserved as DNA: 48 bases, with reading frame beginning at the first base. CDR1 is given as MGHRA and CDR2 as YSYEKL, both from the germline V gene. The library relied on the immunoSEQ multiplex PCR assay. For TCR sequencing, RNA was extracted from every sample and reverse transcribed into cDNA to serve as template. SuperScript III was used to make first-strand cDNA, primed with a 2:1 mix of oligo-dT and random hexamers. Amplification bias was assessed with a synthetic immune receptor repertoire, and residual bias was removed computationally. Per the authors' processing: After raw reads were preprocessed to remove errors, the CDR3 was defined following IMGT conventions as running from the conserved cysteine to phenylalanine. Clonality was computed as 1 minus the Shannon entropy, with the entropy normalized by log2 of the number of productive unique TCRs. CD4 or CD8 identity of scalp clones was inferred by cross-referencing scalp TCRbeta sequences with sorted blood CD4 and CD8 repertoires. As stored in TCRdb, this immuneACCESS dataset retains in-frame rearrangements with V and J assigned. A fraction of the clones does not appear; measured against another copy, unresolved V genes explain less than half of the discrepancy, and the remainder lacks a known reason. That table supplies the V and J calls and clone size; D and trimming were determined from the DNA. Here the sample has 250,000 to 300,000 clones; 55% to 70% occur a single time. Under 2% of the sample goes to the ten largest clones.

The time point label, read with the paper, signifies: less than 25 weeks on oral tofacitinib. The treatment or condition label for this specimen denotes: oral pan-JAK inhibitor, 5-10 mg twice daily. From alopecia areata patients, peripheral blood was collected along with lesional scalp punch biopsies. After PBMCs were isolated by density centrifugation and stained for CD3, CD4 and CD8, a FACSAria was used to sort CD4+ and CD8+ T cells. Notes on this clone: Its antigen target is currently unknown. No qualities accompany the bases; no much larger clone lies one base away.

Sequenced here: CD4+ T cells sorted from blood, sampled at week 24, from a patient treated with tofacitinib. The chain uses TRBV4-1 and TRBJ2-2; tentative D gene TRBD1, with 5 bases matching. This TCR derives from a human donor with alopecia areata. The encoded CDR3 is CASSQDQGSKSGELFF. The DNA sequence reads TGCGCCAGCAGCCAAGATCAGGGTAGTAAGTCCGGGGAGCTGTTTTTT.